This T cell receptor beta chain came from a study of blood T cell repertoires in COVID-19. The wider study: Collection of acute and convalescent COVID-19 samples took place in the United States, Italy and Spain. In each case, the material was cDNA or gDNA derived from T cells, B-cell-depleted T cells, or PBMCs.

In the authors' workflow: Quantification of nucleated cells was approximated via reference gene primer amplification. The data were produced by immunoSEQ multiplex PCR, yet TCRdb's version contains in-frame clones alone and is incomplete. V and J calls and clone size are those listed in that table; D and trimming were worked out from the DNA. The sample lists more than 150,000 clones; 85% to 90% were seen once. The ends were cut back, 7 bases at V and 2 bases at J, with 9 bases in the middle. CDR3 length equals 14 residues. Germline CDR1 is LNHDA and CDR2 is SQIVND (reference sequence). The rearrangement links TRBV19 to TRBJ1-6; the D is unclear. The sample consisted of peripheral blood. The clonotype comes from a man between 70 and 80 years old with active or convalescent COVID-19. CDR3 sequence reads: CASKRQTYNSPLHF. The CDR3 DNA reads as TGTGCCAGTAAGCGTCAAACCTATAATTCACCCCTCCACTTT.